The 27 T cell receptor beta chains below come from one sample, sequenced in a study of monozygotic twins with cystic fibrosis (dated by TCRdb to the early 2020s). Library preparation employed the immunoSEQ multiplex PCR assay. Here the immuneACCESS table is served through TCRdb, limited to in-frame sequences with V and J called. Missing clones are a known gap in these copies; in checked studies unresolved V genes cover under half, and the rest lacks a known reason. Recorded for this sample are tens of thousands of clones; approximately 87% of them occurred a single time. Of the sample, under 1.5% is held by the ten largest clones. Sequencing was done on a sample of blood. All receptors derive from a woman in her 30s with cystic fibrosis.

The sample holds one count of this clone. The rearrangement links TRBV2 to TRBJ1-2, with 7 positions matching TRBD1. In germline, CDR1 is SNHLY, CDR2 FYNNEI. The CDR3 is 14 amino acids. With 8 bases clipped from V and 0 bases from J, the junction kept 6 bases outside the gene matches. This CDR3 reads CASQEGAPNYGYTF. The CDR3 DNA sequence: TGTGCCAGCCAGGAGGGGGCCCCTAACTATGGCTACACCTTC.

V and J are TRBV10-1 and TRBJ1-1; D is possibly TRBD1 (6 bases). V gave up 6 bases and J gave up 0 bases, with 11 bases separating them. Germline values: CDR1 WNHNN, CDR2 SYGVQD (reference sequence). The CDR3 consists of 14 residues. The CDR3 bases are TGCGCCAGCAGCCCCCGGACAGTGAACACTGAAGCTTTCTTT. It encodes CASSPRTVNTEAFF.

The chain joins TRBV30 to TRBJ1-2; tentative D call: TRBD1 (5 bases). V was shortened by 5 bases and J by 6 bases, with 13 bases between the two germline ends. CDR3 length equals 12 residues. Germline assignment: CDR1 GTSNPN and CDR2 SVGIG (reference sequence). The CDR3 sequence is CAWGRGQNGYTF. The CDR3 DNA sequence: TGTGCCTGGGGCCGGGGCCAAAATGGCTACACCTTC.

This chain joins TRBV19 and TRBJ2-2; D is ambiguous. This CDR3 is built from 12 residues. CDR1 and CDR2 (germline): LNHDA, SQIVND (reference sequence). The germline V and J ends were trimmed by 6 bases and 6 bases, with 8 bases remaining between them. The CDR3: CASSLRAGELFF. In DNA, the CDR3 is TGTGCCAGTAGCCTCCGGGCCGGGGAGCTGTTTTTT.

The chain has TRBV6-5 and TRBJ1-2; 7 nucleotides agree with TRBD1. With V trimmed by 5 bases and J by 4 bases, 7 bases remained unmatched. The CDR3 covers 14 residues. The germline V gene has CDR1 MNHEY and CDR2 SVGAGI. The CDR3: CASSRDSNFYGYTF. In nucleotides, the CDR3 is TGTGCCAGCAGTCGGGACAGCAACTTCTATGGCTACACCTTC.

The genes are TRBV7-2 and TRBJ1-6; no definite D call. The CDR3 is 13 amino acids. V shed 3 bases and J shed 11 bases, with 11 bases lying between them. Germline assignment: CDR1 SGHTA and CDR2 FQGNSA. The chain's CDR3 is CASSFEGSAPLHF. The CDR3 DNA is TGTGCCAGCAGCTTTGAGGGTTCGGCACCCCTCCACTTT.

J is TRBJ2-6 and V is TRBV5-1, with D unclear. Looked up from germline, CDR1 is SGHRS and CDR2 is YFSETQ. The germline V and J ends were trimmed by 5 bases and 2 bases, with 11 bases remaining between them. This CDR3 contains 15 residues. The CDR3 reads CASRKTVAGANVLTF. Here the CDR3 DNA reads TGCGCCAGCAGAAAAACGGTGGCTGGGGCCAACGTCCTGACTTTC.

Concerning this clone: Other DNA sequences in the same sample also yield this CDR3. This chain uses TRBV9 with TRBJ2-7, with 7 bases that match TRBD1. The CDR3 loop spans 14 amino acids. Germline CDR1 SGDLS, CDR2 YYNGEE. Trimming cost V 4 bases and J 4 bases; bases outside gene matches: 8. The CDR3 spells CASSPTGVGYEQYF. The CDR3 region has the DNA TGTGCCAGCAGCCCCACAGGGGTAGGGTACGAGCAGTACTTC.

V and J are TRBV15 and TRBJ1-2, with D perhaps matching TRBD1 (6 bases). Trimming stripped 1 base from V and 5 bases from J, with 17 bases between. Looked up from germline, CDR1 is LNHNV and CDR2 is YYDKDF (reference sequence). The CDR3 has 16 residues. CDR3 bases: TGTGCCACCAGCAGAGGAGTCCAGGGGCCCCATTATGGCTACACCTTC. As protein: CATSRGVQGPHYGYTF.

The chain links TRBV6-4 to TRBJ1-3; TRBD1 aligns across 11 bases. CDR1 MRHNA and CDR2 SNTAGT come from the germline V gene. V lost 6 bases to trimming and J lost 2 bases; unmatched junction nucleotides: 6. This CDR3 is built from 16 residues. The CDR3 loop is CASREGQGVTGNTIYF. In DNA, the CDR3 is TGTGCCAGCAGGGAGGGACAGGGGGTGACTGGAAACACCATATATTTT.

The chain links TRBV5-4 to TRBJ1-2, with 9 bases matching TRBD1. Germline CDR1 and CDR2: SGHNT and YYREEE (reference sequence). J lost 6 bases, V lost 5 bases, and 8 bases had no gene match. The CDR3 is made up of 14 amino acids. The CDR3: CASSRTGETHGYTF. The CDR3 DNA follows: TGTGCCAGCAGTCGGACAGGGGAGACTCATGGCTACACCTTC.

The chain recombines TRBV10-3 with TRBJ2-7, with D maybe TRBD2 (6 bases). V lost 6 bases and J 6 bases, leaving 24 bases between the germline ends. The germline gives CDR1 ENHRY, CDR2 SYGVKD. There are 16 residues in the CDR3. The CDR3 nucleotides read TGTGCCATCAGCAGAACTGGGGGGAATGGAATTAGCGAGCAGTACTTC. This translates into CAISRTGGNGISEQYF.

The chain employs TRBV10-3 and TRBJ1-2, with 8 bases identical to TRBD1. CDR3 size: 13 residues. The V and J ends lost 10 bases and 9 bases, in that order; junction bases with no gene match: 13. Germline V gives CDR1 ENHRY, CDR2 SYGVKD. CDR3: CATGVRTGRRYTF. CDR3 in DNA: TGTGCCACTGGCGTTCGGACAGGGCGTCGCTACACCTTC.

In DNA, the CDR3 is TGCGCCAGCAGCACCAGCGGGGGGTCCACCTACGAGCAGTACTTC. It is translated as CASSTSGGSTYEQYF. The rearrangement uses TRBV5-1 and TRBJ2-7; TRBD2 aligns across 9 bases. J lost 2 bases, V lost 4 bases, and 7 bases had no gene match. CDR3 length: 15 residues. CDR1 SGHRS and CDR2 YFSETQ come from the germline V gene.

This clone appeared a single time. This chain joins TRBV29-1 and TRBJ1-2; 9 bases line up with TRBD1. Trimming cost V 0 bases and J 7 bases; bases outside gene matches: 9. CDR1 SQVTM and CDR2 ANQGSEA come from the germline V gene. The CDR3 loop spans 15 amino acids. The CDR3 nucleotides read TGCAGCGTTGAAGATGTGGGACAGGGCTACGGTGGCTACACCTTC. Translated: CSVEDVGQGYGGYTF.

The rearrangement uses TRBV7-9 and TRBJ1-2; D is possibly TRBD1 (5 bases). With 5 bases removed from V and 5 bases from J, the gap between germline ends came to 15 bases. The germline V gene encodes CDR1 SEHNR and CDR2 FQNEAQ (reference sequence). The CDR3 totals 14 residues. CDR3 region: CASSREQVPYGYTF. The CDR3 DNA reads TGTGCCAGCAGCCGGGAACAGGTGCCGTATGGCTACACCTTC.

The V gene is TRBV18, the J gene TRBJ2-4; D remains ambiguous. The CDR3 is 14 amino acids. V lost 5 bases, J lost 1 base, and 9 bases lay in between. Germline V lookup: CDR1 KGHSH, CDR2 LQKENI. In DNA form, the CDR3 reads TGTGCCAGCTCATTGGGCCCCGCCAAAAACATTCAGTACTTC. As protein: CASSLGPAKNIQYF.

This chain links TRBV7-9 with TRBJ1-2, with D tentatively TRBD1 (6 bases). CDR1 is SEHNR and CDR2 is FQNEAQ in the germline V gene (reference sequence). The CDR3 is made up of 13 amino acids. Trimming cost V 3 bases and J 8 bases, with 13 bases left between them. CDR3 DNA: TGTGCCAGCAGCTTGCCCAAGGGGGTGGGCTACACCTTC. It specifies CASSLPKGVGYTF.

This chain connects TRBV10-1 to TRBJ1-2, with a tentative D call TRBD1 (6 bases). The length of the CDR3 is 14 residues. In germline, CDR1 is WNHNN, CDR2 SYGVQD (reference sequence). With 3 bases removed from V and 4 bases from J, the gap between germline ends came to 12 bases. CDR3 sequence (DNA): TGCGCCAGCAGTGACGACAGGTATGCCTATGGCTACACCTTC. This gives the protein CASSDDRYAYGYTF.

This chain joins TRBV20-1 and TRBJ1-2; maybe TRBD1 (5 bases). Deletions cut 8 bases from V and 8 bases from J, with 15 bases between. The CDR3 spans 11 residues. CDR1 is DFQATT, CDR2 SNEGSKA, per germline (reference sequence). DNA for the CDR3: TGCAGTCCCGCCGGCAGGGAAGGCTACACCTTC. The encoded protein is CSPAGREGYTF.

The chain has TRBV7-2 and TRBJ2-7; 8 bases line up with TRBD2. CDR3 length: 15 amino acids. V trimming: 1 base; J trimming: 4 bases; junction bases outside the gene matches: 6. Germline loops: CDR1 SGHTA, CDR2 FQGNSA. For the CDR3, the DNA is TGTGCCAGCAGCTTAGTTGGTAGCGGGGCGTACGAGCAGTACTTC. Translating it yields CASSLVGSGAYEQYF.

V gene TRBV29-1 combines with J gene TRBJ1-2; 9 bases are a match to TRBD1. The CDR3 has 13 amino acids. Germline CDR1 and CDR2: SQVTM and ANQGSEA. V dropped 5 bases and J dropped 8; count of bases not matched to a gene: 9. CDR3 DNA sequence: TGCAGCGTTATTCGGGGACAGGGTATCGGCTACACCTTC. Translated: CSVIRGQGIGYTF.

The chain links TRBV13 to TRBJ2-7, with D maybe TRBD1 (6 bases). CDR3 length equals 15 residues. V lost 3 bases and J lost 1, with 13 bases in between. The germline gives CDR1 PRHDT, CDR2 FYEKMQ (reference sequence). CDR3: CASSFLQGRSYEQYF. DNA of the CDR3: TGTGCCAGCAGCTTCCTACAGGGACGGTCCTACGAGCAGTACTTC.

The chain employs TRBV6-1 and TRBJ2-1; 13 bases align to TRBD2. CDR1 is MNHNS and CDR2 is SASEGT in the germline V gene. Losses at the gene ends were 5 bases for V and 6 bases for J; bases not matched to a gene: 4. The CDR3 has 15 residues. The CDR3 DNA sequence: TGTGCCAGCAGTTCTTGGACTAGCGGGGGCAATGAGCAGTTCTTC. This sequence encodes CASSSWTSGGNEQFF.

V usage is TRBV2 and J usage is TRBJ2-5; 13 bases are shared with TRBD2. The CDR3 runs to 16 residues. V shed 6 bases and J 1 base; nucleotides not matched to a gene: 5. Germline V gene sequence: CDR1 SNHLY, CDR2 FYNNEI. The CDR3 DNA sequence: TGTGCCAGCAGCCGGACTAGCGGGGGCCTCCAAGAGACCCAGTACTTC. It is translated as CASSRTSGGLQETQYF.

The genes are TRBV19 and TRBJ1-5; D ambiguous. This CDR3 spans 12 amino acids. Germline V lookup: CDR1 LNHDA, CDR2 SQIVND (reference sequence). The V gene lost 5 bases and the J gene lost 5 bases, with 7 bases spanning the gap. The CDR3 loop reads CASSFWYQPQHF. DNA of the CDR3: TGTGCCAGTAGTTTTTGGTATCAGCCCCAGCATTTT. The full variable domain, in which reference TRBV19 and TRBJ1-5 provide the parts outside the CDR3, is DGGITQSPKYLFRKEGQNVTLSCEQNLNHDAMYWYRQDPGQGLRLIYYSQIVNDFQKGDIAEGYSVSREKKESFPLTVTSAQKNPTAFYLCASSFWYQPQHFGDGTRLSIL.

The chain employs TRBV9 and TRBJ1-2; 10 nucleotides line up with TRBD1. The CDR3 spans 15 residues. Germline CDR1 SGDLS, CDR2 YYNGEE. V shed 4 bases, J shed 2 bases, and the junction held 5 bases outside the gene matches. CDR3 nucleotides: TGTGCCAGCAGCTTACAGGGACAGGGGAACTATGGCTACACCTTC. It translates to CASSLQGQGNYGYTF.